These 20 T cell receptor beta chains were all obtained from the same sample, sequenced in a study of identical twins (dated by TCRdb to 2016 to 2017). Library preparation employed 5' RACE. Sequencing used an Illumina HiSeq 2000. TCRdb handled the public reads itself, with Q25 trimming in fastp and clone calling in MiXCR, and kept productive beta chains. Rows matching on CDR3 protein sequence are summarized as one entry with the most common DNA and genes. The sample has roughly 1.6 million distinct CDR3 sequences on record, under 35% of them singletons. Of the sample, approximately 0.29% falls within the top ten clones. Sequenced input: cord blood. These receptors all stem from a newborn girl in good health.

This clonotype was detected only a few times. This chain uses TRBV20-1 with TRBJ1-6; possibly TRBD1 for D (6 bases). Looked up from germline, CDR1 is DFQATT and CDR2 is SNEGSKA (reference sequence). V lost 3 bases to trimming and J lost 9 bases, with 12 bases between them. CDR3 length: 13 amino acids. The CDR3 bases are TGCAGTGCTAGTGACAGGACGGGTTCACCCCTCCACTTT. Amino acid sequence: CSASDRTGSPLHF.

This clonotype was seen a handful of times. The chain is built from TRBV7-9 and TRBJ1-1, with 7 bases fitting TRBD1. V gave up 5 bases and J gave up 1 base; unmatched junction bases: 4. The CDR3 runs 14 residues. The germline gives CDR1 SEHNR, CDR2 FQNEAQ (reference sequence). For the CDR3, the DNA is TGTGCCAGCAGCGGCAGGGGGTCGAACACTGAAGCTTTCTTT. Its translation is CASSGRGSNTEAFF. Combining the CDR3 with reference TRBV7-9 and TRBJ1-1 gives the whole variable domain DTGVSQNPRHKITKRGQNVTFRCDPISEHNRLYWYRQTLGQGPEFLTYFQNEAQLEKSRLLSDRFSAERPKGSFSTLEIQRTEQGDSAMYLCASSGRGSNTEAFFGQGTRLTVV.

In this sample, this clonotype turned up many times. The chain has TRBV20-1 and TRBJ1-2, with 11 bases matching TRBD1. The V gene's germline CDR1 is DFQATT and CDR2 SNEGSKA (reference sequence). CDR3 length equals 12 residues. The V gene end was trimmed by 6 bases and the J gene end by 7 bases; junction bases not matched to a gene: 4. CDR3 DNA sequence: TGCAGTGCCCCGGACAGGGGGCTTGGCTACACCTTC. Its protein product is CSAPDRGLGYTF.

About this clonotype: The junction does not match germline at one end; this may be a read error. The rearrangement joins TRBV6-6 to TRBJ2-7; D may correspond to TRBD1 or TRBD2 (6 bases each). Germline CDR1 reads MNHNY; CDR2 reads SVGAGI (reference sequence). The CDR3 is 14 residues long. The CDR3 nucleotides read TGTGCCGGCAGTCCTGGGGGGCCAGACTACGAGCAGTACTTC. Translation gives CAGSPGGPDYEQYF.

The rearrangement uses TRBV20-1 and TRBJ2-7, with 7 bases aligning to TRBD1. In germline, CDR1 is DFQATT, CDR2 SNEGSKA (reference sequence). J lost 5 bases, V lost 6 bases, and 10 bases had no gene match. The CDR3 loop spans 13 amino acids. The DNA for the CDR3 is TGCAGTGCCGTTCCGGGACAGTTAAACGAGCAGTACTTC. It codes for CSAVPGQLNEQYF.

The chain combines TRBV7-2 with TRBJ2-5; TRBD2 aligns across 12 bases. This CDR3 region has 16 residues. V shed 4 bases and J 11 bases; nucleotides not matched to a gene: 14. The germline V gene has CDR1 SGHTA and CDR2 FQGNSA. CDR3 amino acids: CASSSRASGGAKEQYF. As DNA, the CDR3 is TGTGCCAGCAGCTCTCGGGCTAGCGGGGGGGCTAAAGAGCAGTACTTC.

J is TRBJ1-1 and V is TRBV29-1, with 9 bases aligning to TRBD1. J lost 4 bases, V lost 5 bases, and 8 bases had no gene match. The CDR3 has 14 amino acids. Germline V CDR1 and CDR2: SQVTM, ANQGSEA. CDR3 sequence: CSVPTGGWGTEAFF. The CDR3 nucleotides read TGCAGCGTTCCCACAGGGGGCTGGGGCACTGAAGCTTTCTTT. The complete variable domain, with remaining parts taken from reference TRBV29-1 and TRBJ1-1, reads SAVISQKPSRDICQRGTSLTIQCQVDSQVTMMFWYRQQPGQSLTLIATANQGSEATYESGFVIDKFPISRPNLTFSTLTVSNMSPEDSSIYLCSVPTGGWGTEAFFGQGTRLTVV.

The CDR3 here is CSAREVRQVDGYTF. CDR3 in DNA: TGCAGTGCTAGAGAAGTACGGCAGGTGGATGGCTACACCTTC. The gene calls are TRBV20-1 and TRBJ1-2, with D hard to call. CDR1 and CDR2 from the germline V gene are DFQATT and SNEGSKA (reference sequence). The CDR3 has 14 residues. V lost 0 bases to trimming and J lost 6 bases, with 14 bases between them.

This clonotype came up a few times. This chain joins TRBV9 and TRBJ2-3; 7 nucleotides align to TRBD2. CDR1 is SGDLS, CDR2 YYNGEE, per germline. The CDR3 contains 16 residues. V shed 0 bases, J shed 0 bases, and the junction held 4 bases outside the gene matches. The CDR3 is CASSVAAGVSTDTQYF. CDR3 bases: TGTGCCAGCAGCGTAGCGGCGGGAGTGAGCACAGATACGCAGTATTTT.

The chain uses TRBV2 and TRBJ1-1, with unresolved D. Per germline, CDR1 SNHLY and CDR2 FYNNEI. The CDR3 spans 13 residues. With 6 bases removed from V and 0 bases from J, the gap between germline ends came to 8 bases. CDR3 residues: CASREGVNTEAFF. The CDR3 DNA sequence: TGTGCCAGCAGGGAGGGAGTGAACACTGAAGCTTTCTTT.

The chain recombines TRBV4-1 with TRBJ2-2; 11 bases fit TRBD2. CDR1 MGHRA and CDR2 YSYEKL come from the germline V gene. This CDR3 has 19 residues. J lost 5 bases, V lost 1 base, and 12 bases had no gene match. CDR3 nucleotide sequence: TGCGCCAGCAGCCAAGCCCTAGCGGGGGGCCTAGTGATTACCGGGGAGCTGTTTTTT. Residues: CASSQALAGGLVITGELFF.

Only a few counts were recorded for this clonotype. The genes are TRBV10-3 and TRBJ2-7; 8 positions match TRBD1. This CDR3 comprises 14 residues. From germline, CDR1 is ENHRY and CDR2 SYGVKD. V was pared by 4 bases and J by 2 bases, with 4 bases of the junction left unmatched. The CDR3 region is CAISVGTGAYEQYF. The CDR3 DNA sequence: TGTGCCATCAGTGTGGGGACAGGTGCCTACGAGCAGTACTTC.

This clonotype appeared once. Being one base from a much bigger clone, this may be a read error. The chain carries TRBV3-1 and TRBJ2-3; D uncertain. Looked up from germline, CDR1 is LGHDT and CDR2 is YNNKEL (reference sequence). The ends were cut back, 2 bases at V and 4 bases at J, with 7 bases in the middle. This CDR3 is built from 13 residues. CDR3 DNA sequence: TGTGCCAGCAGCCAACTATTGGCAGATACGCAGTATTTT. Protein sequence: CASSQLLADTQYF.

V gene TRBV7-2 combines with J gene TRBJ2-7; 10 bases agree with TRBD1. CDR3 size: 16 residues. CDR1 is SGHTA and CDR2 is FQGNSA in the germline V gene. The J segment lost 4 bases and the V segment lost 3 bases, leaving 9 bases of the junction unmatched. CDR3 coding DNA: TGTGCCAGCAGCTTGGCGACAGGGGGCAAAAGATACGAGCAGTACTTC. This gives the protein CASSLATGGKRYEQYF.

The J gene is TRBJ1-6, the V gene TRBV12-3 or TRBV12-4; D possibly corresponds to TRBD1 (5 bases). This CDR3 region has 15 residues. Trimming took off 6 bases at V and 7 bases at J, with 16 bases between the two ends. The chain's CDR3 is CASSSTRVGNSPLHF. For the CDR3, the DNA is TGTGCCAGCAGCTCTACCAGGGTGGGGAATTCACCCCTCCACTTT.

This chain connects TRBV20-1 to TRBJ2-2; D is unclear. The CDR3 totals 13 residues. V was pared by 4 bases and J by 3 bases, with 9 bases between. Germline CDR1 is DFQATT and CDR2 is SNEGSKA (reference sequence). CDR3 bases: TGCAGTGCTATTTTTACTTACACCGGGGAGCTGTTTTTT. Its protein product is CSAIFTYTGELFF.

This rearrangement joins TRBV27 to TRBJ1-2; the match to TRBD1 covers 9 bases. Germline V CDR1 and CDR2: MNHEY, SMNVEV (reference sequence). The CDR3 consists of 14 residues. The V segment lost 5 bases and the J segment 3 bases; nucleotides outside the gene matches: 4. The CDR3 DNA sequence: TGTGCCAGCAGTCCGAACAGGGGGCACTATGGCTACACCTTC. Translation: CASSPNRGHYGYTF.

In its sample, this clonotype was seen many times. The gene calls are TRBV4-2 and TRBJ2-1; tentatively, D is TRBD2 (6 bases). V was trimmed by 1 base and J by 0 bases, leaving 13 bases between them. The CDR3 is 17 amino acids. Per the germline V gene, CDR1 is LGHNA and CDR2 is YNFKEQ. CDR3 in DNA: TGTGCCAGCAGCCAAGCCAGAGGCGGGGCCTCCTACAATGAGCAGTTCTTC. It codes for CASSQARGGASYNEQFF.

This clonotype has just a few counts. The chain employs TRBV5-6 and TRBJ2-4, with TRBD2 matching 8 bases. The CDR3 length is 16 residues. The ends lost 4 bases at V and 3 bases at J; junction bases unmatched: 9. From germline, CDR1 is SGHDT and CDR2 YYEEEE. Here the CDR3 DNA reads TGTGCCAGCAGCATTGGGACTAGGGGGAACAAAAACATTCAGTACTTC. Amino acid sequence: CASSIGTRGNKNIQYF.

The chain couples TRBV7-2 to TRBJ2-3; TRBD2 aligns across 9 bases. J was trimmed by 7 bases and V by 0 bases; bases with no gene match: 14. Germline V gene data show CDR1 as SGHTA and CDR2 as FQGNSA. The CDR3 has 18 residues. As DNA, the CDR3 is TGTGCCAGCAGCTTAGCGCCTGTTCGGCTAGCGGGAACCCATACGCAGTATTTT. Translating it yields CASSLAPVRLAGTHTQYF.